The clone carrying this TCR beta chain was counted only a few times. Its antigen remains unknown. Produced via immunoSEQ multiplex PCR; TCRdb's table is partial and in-frame only. The data hold some 69,000 clones, with approximately 75% observed a single time. CDR1 is KGHDR and CDR2 is SFDVKD in the germline V gene. The CDR3 has 16 residues. V was trimmed by 2 bases and J by 4 bases, leaving 14 bases between them. Within the ViraFEST assay, antigen-specific CD4+ T cells underwent expansion with viral peptide pools prior to sequencing. CD4+ T cell isolation took place after approximately 11 days of culture. Nucleocapsid antibodies stayed negative before and after vaccination, showing no earlier SARS-CoV-2 infection. They grew 1.8 million or so PBMC in each well, adding around 10 IU/ml IL-2 and 10 ug/ml peptides. Days 3 and 7 saw half the medium replaced with IL-2 medium. This sample is drawn from a study of vaccination effects on CD4 cells after COVID-19. The wider study: Participants received two doses of either the BNT162b2 or mRNA-1273 vaccine. Overall study findings and caveats: Few convalescent patients were included, and no early post-infection timepoints were sampled.

This clonotype was obtained from a human donor who received a COVID-19 vaccine. The specimen comprised CD4+ T cells from PBMCs cultured with HCoV-NL63 spike peptides, sampled before COVID-19 vaccination. The rearrangement joins TRBV24-1 to TRBJ2-1; D not certain. The CDR3 here is CATSDSAASGYNEQFF. The CDR3 DNA reads TGTGCCACCAGTGATTCGGCGGCTAGTGGGTACAATGAGCAGTTCTTC.